This T cell receptor beta chain was sequenced in a study of blood T cells in healthy people across ages. Study results and limitations: Researchers deemed the diversity estimates from one million T cells underestimates.

The donors, aged roughly 6 to 95, were healthy Caucasians from Russia. The ends were cut back, 4 bases at V and 7 bases at J, with 10 bases in the middle. Looked up from germline, CDR1 is ENHRY and CDR2 is SYGVKD. The CDR3 is made up of 13 amino acids. With a J-beta primer mix and a sample-barcoded 5' primer, a second PCR ran about 7 to 12 cycles. A template-switch adaptor with 12 random nucleotides tagged each cDNA molecule. MiXCR, applied by TCRdb to the 5' RACE reads, yields one record per CDR3 protein. The sample shows approximately 1.5 million distinct CDR3 sequences, about 45% of them seen only once. As concerns this clonotype: Antigen specificity is unknown.

Sample: blood. This chain joins TRBV10-3 and TRBJ1-4; D gene unclear. This TCR derives from a woman younger than 35 in good health. This CDR3 reads CAISGRPGEKLFF. The CDR3 nucleotides read TGTGCCATCAGTGGCCGCCCGGGTGAAAAACTGTTTTTT.